The sequence of this T cell receptor (beta chain) was determined in a study of long-term antiretroviral therapy in people with HIV. General study points: Transplant donor controls retained higher diversity, though diversity increased after ART. Repertoire composition at all time points was dominated by clones that had expanded before ART.

The run of the v3.0 immunoSEQ assay was at survey level. Assay used: immunoSEQ multiplex PCR; TCRdb lists only in-frame clones, some missing. Among tens of thousands of clones listed, approximately 80% were seen once. Each participant with HIV received care in the United States. Germline CDR1 MDHEN, CDR2 SYDVKM. The V segment lost 4 bases and the J segment 4 bases; nucleotides outside the gene matches: 2. There are 14 residues in the CDR3. As for this clone: What it recognizes is unknown.

The TCR comes from a man in his fifties with HIV. The V and J genes are TRBV28 and TRBJ1-2; TRBD1 aligns across 11 bases. This specimen consisted of unsorted PBMCs, obtained 0.3 years after starting antiretroviral therapy. CDR3 bases: TGTGCCAGCAGTTCCGGGACAGGGGGCTATGGCTACACCTTC. Translated, it gives CASSSGTGGYGYTF.